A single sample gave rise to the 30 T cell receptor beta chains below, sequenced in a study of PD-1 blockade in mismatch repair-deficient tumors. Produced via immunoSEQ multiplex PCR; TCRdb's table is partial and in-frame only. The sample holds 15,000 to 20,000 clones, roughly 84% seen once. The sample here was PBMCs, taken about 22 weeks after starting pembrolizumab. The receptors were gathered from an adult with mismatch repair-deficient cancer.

CDR3 nucleotides: TGCGCCAGCGAGGACAGGGGCGTTTACAATGAGCAGTTCTTC. Amino acids: CASEDRGVYNEQFF. V gene TRBV10-2 combines with J gene TRBJ2-1, with 9 nucleotides matching TRBD1. Germline CDR1 WSHSY, CDR2 SAAADI. CDR3 length equals 14 residues. With 8 bases clipped from V and 4 bases from J, the junction kept 6 bases outside the gene matches.

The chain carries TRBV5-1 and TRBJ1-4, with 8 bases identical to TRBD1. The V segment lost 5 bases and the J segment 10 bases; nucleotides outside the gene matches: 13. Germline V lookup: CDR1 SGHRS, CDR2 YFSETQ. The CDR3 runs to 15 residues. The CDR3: CASSPDRAGLGKLFF. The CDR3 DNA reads TGCGCCAGCAGTCCGGACAGGGCTGGTTTGGGAAAACTGTTTTTT.

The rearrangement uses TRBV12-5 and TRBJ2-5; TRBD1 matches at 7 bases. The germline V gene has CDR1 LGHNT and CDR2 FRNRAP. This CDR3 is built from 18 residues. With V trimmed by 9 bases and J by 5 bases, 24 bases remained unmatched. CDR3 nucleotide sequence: TGTGCTAGCCCATTAATTAGGGGGCGAGGCGGCGAGCACGAGACCCAGTACTTC. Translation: CASPLIRGRGGEHETQYF.

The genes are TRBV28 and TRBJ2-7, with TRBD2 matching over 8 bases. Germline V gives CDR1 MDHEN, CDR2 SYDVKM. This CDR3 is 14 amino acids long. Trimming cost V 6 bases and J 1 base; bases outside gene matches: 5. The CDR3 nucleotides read TGTGCCAGCAGCCGGGGGGGGGAATCCTACGAGCAGTACTTC. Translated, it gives CASSRGGESYEQYF.

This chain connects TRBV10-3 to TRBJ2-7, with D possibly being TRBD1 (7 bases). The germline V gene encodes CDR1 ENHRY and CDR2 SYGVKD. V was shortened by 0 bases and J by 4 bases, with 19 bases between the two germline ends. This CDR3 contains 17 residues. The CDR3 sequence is CAISESRDNRDSYEQYF. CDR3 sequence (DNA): TGTGCCATCAGTGAGTCGCGGGACAACCGGGACAGTTACGAGCAGTACTTC.

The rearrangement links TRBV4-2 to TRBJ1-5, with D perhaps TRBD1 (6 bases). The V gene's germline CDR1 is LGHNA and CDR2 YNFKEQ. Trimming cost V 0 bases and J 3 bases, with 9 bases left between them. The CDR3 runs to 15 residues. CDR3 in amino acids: CASSQEGDINQPQHF. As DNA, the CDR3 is TGTGCCAGCAGCCAAGAGGGGGACATCAATCAGCCCCAGCATTTT.

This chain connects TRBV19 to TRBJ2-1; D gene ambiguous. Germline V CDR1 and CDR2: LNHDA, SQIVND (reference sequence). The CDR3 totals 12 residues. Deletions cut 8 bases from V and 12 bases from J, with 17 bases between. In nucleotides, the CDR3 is TGTGCCAGTCATAACGCGGAAATGGGGCAGTTCTTC. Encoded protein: CASHNAEMGQFF.

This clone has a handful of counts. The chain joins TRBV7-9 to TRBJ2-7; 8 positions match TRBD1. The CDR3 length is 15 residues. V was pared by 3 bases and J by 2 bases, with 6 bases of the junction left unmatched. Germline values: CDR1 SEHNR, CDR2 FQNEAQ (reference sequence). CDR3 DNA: TGTGCCAGCAGCTTTACAGGGGGAGCCCCCTACGAGCAGTACTTC. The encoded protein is CASSFTGGAPYEQYF.

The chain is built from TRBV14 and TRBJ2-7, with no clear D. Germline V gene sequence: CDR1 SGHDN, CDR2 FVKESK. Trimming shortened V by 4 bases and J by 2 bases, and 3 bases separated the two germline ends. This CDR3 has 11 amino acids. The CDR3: CASSPAYEQYF. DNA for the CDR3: TGTGCCAGCAGCCCGGCCTACGAGCAGTACTTC.

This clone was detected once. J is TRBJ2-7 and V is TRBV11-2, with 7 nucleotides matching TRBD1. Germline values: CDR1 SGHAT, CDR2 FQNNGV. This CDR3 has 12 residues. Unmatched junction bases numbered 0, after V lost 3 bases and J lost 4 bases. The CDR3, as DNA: TGTGCCAGCAGCTTGGACAGGTACGAGCAGTACTTC. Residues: CASSLDRYEQYF. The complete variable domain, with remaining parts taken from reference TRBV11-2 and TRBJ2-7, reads EAGVAQSPRYKIIEKRQSVAFWCNPISGHATLYWYQQILGQGPKLLIQFQNNGVVDDSQLPKDRFSAERLKGVDSTLKIQPAKLEDSAVYLCASSLDRYEQYFGPGTRLTVT.

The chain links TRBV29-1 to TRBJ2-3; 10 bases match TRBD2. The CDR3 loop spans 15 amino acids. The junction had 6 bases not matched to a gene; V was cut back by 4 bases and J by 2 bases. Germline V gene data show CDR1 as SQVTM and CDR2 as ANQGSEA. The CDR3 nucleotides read TGCAGCGTTGTAGGAGCGGGAGGGCCCACAGATACGCAGTATTTT. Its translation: CSVVGAGGPTDTQYF.

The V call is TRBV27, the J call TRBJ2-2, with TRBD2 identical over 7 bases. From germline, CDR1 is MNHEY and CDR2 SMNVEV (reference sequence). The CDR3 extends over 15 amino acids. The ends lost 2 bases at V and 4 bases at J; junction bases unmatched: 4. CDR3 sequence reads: CASSLELATTGELFF. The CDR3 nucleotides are TGTGCCAGCAGTTTAGAACTAGCGACCACCGGGGAGCTGTTTTTT.

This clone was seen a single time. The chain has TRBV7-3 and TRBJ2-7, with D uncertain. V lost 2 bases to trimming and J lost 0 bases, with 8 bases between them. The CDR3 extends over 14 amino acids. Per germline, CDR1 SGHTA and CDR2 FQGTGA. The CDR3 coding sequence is TGTGCCAGCAGCTTAGGAGATCGCTCCTACGAGCAGTACTTC. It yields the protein CASSLGDRSYEQYF.

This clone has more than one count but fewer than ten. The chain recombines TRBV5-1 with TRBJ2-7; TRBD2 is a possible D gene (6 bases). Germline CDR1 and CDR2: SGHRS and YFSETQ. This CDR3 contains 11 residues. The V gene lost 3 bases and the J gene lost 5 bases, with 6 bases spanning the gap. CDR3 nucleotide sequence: TGCGCCAGCAGCTGGGGGGACGAGCAGTACTTC. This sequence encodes CASSWGDEQYF.

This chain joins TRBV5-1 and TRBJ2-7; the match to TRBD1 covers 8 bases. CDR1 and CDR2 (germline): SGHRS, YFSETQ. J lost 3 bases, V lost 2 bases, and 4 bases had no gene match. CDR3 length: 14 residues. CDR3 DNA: TGCGCCAGCAGCTTACAGGGGGACGGCTACGAGCAGTACTTC. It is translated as CASSLQGDGYEQYF.

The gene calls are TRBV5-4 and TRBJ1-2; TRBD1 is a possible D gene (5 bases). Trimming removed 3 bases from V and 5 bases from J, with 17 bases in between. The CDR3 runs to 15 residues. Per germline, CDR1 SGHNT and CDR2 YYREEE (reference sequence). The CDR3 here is CASSYSTEPLYGYTF. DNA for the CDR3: TGTGCCAGCAGCTACTCGACAGAGCCCCTTTATGGCTACACCTTC.

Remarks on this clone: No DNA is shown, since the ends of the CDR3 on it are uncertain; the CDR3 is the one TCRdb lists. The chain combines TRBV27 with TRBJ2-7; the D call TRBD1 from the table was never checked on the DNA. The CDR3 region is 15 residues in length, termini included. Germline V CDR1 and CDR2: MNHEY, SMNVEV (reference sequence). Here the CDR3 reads CASSFFGQGFYEQYF.

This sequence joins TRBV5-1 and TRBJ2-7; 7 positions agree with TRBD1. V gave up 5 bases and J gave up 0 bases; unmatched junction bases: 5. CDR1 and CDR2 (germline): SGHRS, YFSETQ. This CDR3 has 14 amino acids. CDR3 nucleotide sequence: TGCGCCAGCAGAATTGGACAGGACTCCTACGAGCAGTACTTC. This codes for CASRIGQDSYEQYF.

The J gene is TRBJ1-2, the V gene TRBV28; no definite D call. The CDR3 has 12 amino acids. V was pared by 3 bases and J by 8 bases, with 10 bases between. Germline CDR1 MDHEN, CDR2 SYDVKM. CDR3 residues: CASSFAASGYTF. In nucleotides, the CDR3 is TGTGCCAGCAGTTTCGCGGCCTCAGGCTACACCTTC.

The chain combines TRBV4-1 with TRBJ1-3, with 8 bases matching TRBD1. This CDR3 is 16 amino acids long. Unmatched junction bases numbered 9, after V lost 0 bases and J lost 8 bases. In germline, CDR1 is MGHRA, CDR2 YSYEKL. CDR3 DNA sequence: TGCGCCAGCAGCCAAGATAGGGGGACAGGCCGAGACACCATATATTTT. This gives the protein CASSQDRGTGRDTIYF.

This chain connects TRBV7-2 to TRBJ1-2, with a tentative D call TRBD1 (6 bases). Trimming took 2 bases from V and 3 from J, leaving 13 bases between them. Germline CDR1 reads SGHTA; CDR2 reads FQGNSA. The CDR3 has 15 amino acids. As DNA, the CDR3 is TGTGCCAGCAGCTTATCCACGACAGGTTACTATGGCTACACCTTC. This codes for CASSLSTTGYYGYTF.

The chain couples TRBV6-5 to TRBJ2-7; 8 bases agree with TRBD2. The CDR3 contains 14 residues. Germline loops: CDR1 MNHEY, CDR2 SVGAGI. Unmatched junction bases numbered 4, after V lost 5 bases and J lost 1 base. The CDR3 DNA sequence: TGTGCCAGCAGTAATAGCGGGGTGTCCTACGAGCAGTACTTC. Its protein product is CASSNSGVSYEQYF.

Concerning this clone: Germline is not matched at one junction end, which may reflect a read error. The CDR3 here is CASSYPREGIPF. DNA for the CDR3: TGTGCCAGCAGTTACCCTCGAGAGGGCATACCTTTT. The chain has TRBV6-6 and TRBJ1-1; no reliable D call. Germline V lookup: CDR1 MNHNY, CDR2 SVGAGI (reference sequence). The CDR3 has 12 amino acids.

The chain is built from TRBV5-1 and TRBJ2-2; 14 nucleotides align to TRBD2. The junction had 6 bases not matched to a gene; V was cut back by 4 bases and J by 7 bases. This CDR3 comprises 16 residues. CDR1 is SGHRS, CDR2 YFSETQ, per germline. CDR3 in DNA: TGCGCCAGCAGCCCGGGGACTAGCGGGAGAAACGGGGAGCTGTTTTTT. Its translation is CASSPGTSGRNGELFF.

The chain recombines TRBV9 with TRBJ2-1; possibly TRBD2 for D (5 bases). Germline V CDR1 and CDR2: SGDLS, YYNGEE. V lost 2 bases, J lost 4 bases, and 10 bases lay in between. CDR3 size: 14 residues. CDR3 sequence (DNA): TGTGCCAGCAGCGTGGCTAGCCCATACAATGAGCAGTTCTTC. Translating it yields CASSVASPYNEQFF.

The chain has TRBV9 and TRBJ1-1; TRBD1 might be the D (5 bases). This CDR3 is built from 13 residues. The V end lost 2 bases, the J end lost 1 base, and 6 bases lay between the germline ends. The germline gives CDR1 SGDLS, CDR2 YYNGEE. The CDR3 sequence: CASSVDRNTEAFF. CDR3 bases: TGTGCCAGCAGCGTTGACAGGAACACTGAAGCTTTCTTT. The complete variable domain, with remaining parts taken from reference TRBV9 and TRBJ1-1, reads DSGVTQTPKHLITATGQRVTLRCSPRSGDLSVYWYQQSLDQGLQFLIQYYNGEERAKGNILERFSAQQFPDLHSELNLSSLELGDSALYFCASSVDRNTEAFFGQGTRLTVV.

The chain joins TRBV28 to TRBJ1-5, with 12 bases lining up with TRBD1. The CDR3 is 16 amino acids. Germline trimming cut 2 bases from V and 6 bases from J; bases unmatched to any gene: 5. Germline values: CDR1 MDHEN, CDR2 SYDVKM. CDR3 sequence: CASSLGGTGGVQPQHF. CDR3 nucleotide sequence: TGTGCCAGCAGTTTAGGGGGGACAGGGGGCGTTCAGCCCCAGCATTTT.

The CDR3 region is CASSSGGTGGAVGYTF. The CDR3 DNA reads TGTGCCAGCAGTTCAGGCGGGACAGGGGGCGCCGTGGGCTACACCTTC. This chain links TRBV27 with TRBJ1-2, with TRBD1 matching over 12 bases. Germline loops: CDR1 MNHEY, CDR2 SMNVEV (reference sequence). V shed 4 bases, J shed 8 bases, and the junction held 11 bases outside the gene matches. The CDR3 runs to 16 residues.

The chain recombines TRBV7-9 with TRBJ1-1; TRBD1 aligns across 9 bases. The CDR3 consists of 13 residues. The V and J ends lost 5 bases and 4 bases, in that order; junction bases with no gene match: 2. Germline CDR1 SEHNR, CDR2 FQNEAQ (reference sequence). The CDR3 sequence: CASSRTGVTEAFF. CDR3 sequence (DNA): TGTGCCAGCAGCCGGACAGGGGTCACTGAAGCTTTCTTT.

The CDR3 DNA sequence: TGTGCCAGCTCACCAGGGACTAGCGGGAGGGCCATTGGGAATGAGCAGTTCTTC. This codes for CASSPGTSGRAIGNEQFF. The J gene is TRBJ2-1, the V gene TRBV18; TRBD2 matches 16 bases. The CDR3 covers 18 residues. The trim removed 2 bases at V and 7 bases at J, leaving 8 bases unmatched. CDR1 and CDR2 (germline): KGHSH, LQKENI.